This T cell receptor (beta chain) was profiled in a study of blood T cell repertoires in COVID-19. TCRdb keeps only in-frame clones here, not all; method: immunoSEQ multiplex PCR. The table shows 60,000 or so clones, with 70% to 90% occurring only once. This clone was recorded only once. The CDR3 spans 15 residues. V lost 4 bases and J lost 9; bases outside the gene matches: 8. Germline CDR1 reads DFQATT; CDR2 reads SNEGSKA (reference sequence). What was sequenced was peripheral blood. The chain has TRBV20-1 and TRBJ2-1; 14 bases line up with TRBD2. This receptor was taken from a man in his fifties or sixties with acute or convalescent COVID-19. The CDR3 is CSANDGTSGSSEQFF. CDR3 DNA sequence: TGCAGTGCTAATGACGGGACTAGCGGGAGTAGTGAGCAGTTCTTC.